Shown below are 20 T cell receptor beta chains from a single sample sequenced in a study of beta chain features in type 1 diabetes. Study results and limitations: Patients with Type 1 diabetes showed moderately but significantly shorter TCRB CDR3s in all four CD4+ subsets.

Expressed TCRB transcripts were sequenced, since all the RNA that had been isolated was reverse transcribed. Here immunoSEQ multiplex PCR was the method, and the copy in TCRdb shows in-frame clones only, minus some. The sample includes under 850,000 clones, around 15% of them seen just once. Their recognized antigens are unknown. Sequenced: naive CD4+ T cells from blood. The receptors come from a man aged 18 to 30 with type 1 diabetes.

This chain connects TRBV19 to TRBJ2-6; the D gene is possibly TRBD1 (5 bases). Germline V lookup: CDR1 LNHDA, CDR2 SQIVND (reference sequence). Trimming left V 9 bases short and J 4 bases short, with 10 bases between. CDR3 length: 13 amino acids. The CDR3 protein is CASRVFGANVLTF. DNA of the CDR3: TGTGCCAGCAGGGTTTTCGGGGCCAACGTCCTGACTTTC.

The sample holds a few counts of this clone. The chain combines TRBV7-8 with TRBJ2-7; D is possibly TRBD2 (6 bases). Germline V CDR1 and CDR2: SGHVS, FQNEAQ. The CDR3 loop spans 15 amino acids. Between the trimmed V and J ends, which lost 4 bases and 1 base, there was a span of 14 bases. DNA for the CDR3: TGTGCCAGCAGCTCGCTGACCGGGACTTCCTACGAGCAGTACTTC. This gives the protein CASSSLTGTSYEQYF.

The chain has TRBV13 and TRBJ2-3; 10 nucleotides line up with TRBD1. Germline CDR1 is PRHDT and CDR2 is FYEKMQ (reference sequence). The ends lost 3 bases at V and 5 bases at J; junction bases unmatched: 11. This CDR3 spans 17 amino acids. CDR3 DNA sequence: TGTGCCAGCAGCTTGACCGGACAGGGGGTCTTAGGAGATACGCAGTATTTT. It translates to CASSLTGQGVLGDTQYF.

The gene calls are TRBV14 and TRBJ1-1; D uncertain. Germline V lookup: CDR1 SGHDN, CDR2 FVKESK. V was shortened by 2 bases and J by 1 base, with 11 bases between the two germline ends. The length of the CDR3 is 15 residues. The CDR3 sequence: CASSQYRFQNTEAFF. CDR3 nucleotides: TGTGCCAGCAGCCAATATAGGTTCCAGAACACTGAAGCTTTCTTT.

The V gene is TRBV11-2, the J gene TRBJ2-1; 8 positions match TRBD2. V shed 5 bases, J shed 3 bases, and the junction held 6 bases outside the gene matches. Germline V gene lookup returns CDR1 SGHAT and CDR2 FQNNGV. The CDR3 loop spans 15 amino acids. As DNA, the CDR3 is TGTGCCAGCAGCCCGCAAGCGGGGGACTACAATGAGCAGTTCTTC. Amino acid sequence: CASSPQAGDYNEQFF.

V and J are TRBV19 and TRBJ1-2; 7 bases are shared with TRBD1. This CDR3 contains 15 residues. V trimming: 2 bases; J trimming: 2 bases; junction bases outside the gene matches: 5. CDR1 and CDR2 (germline): LNHDA, SQIVND (reference sequence). The CDR3 DNA sequence: TGTGCCAGTAGTATACAACAGGGGCCAAACTATGGCTACACCTTC. Encoded protein: CASSIQQGPNYGYTF.

The rearrangement links TRBV11-2 to TRBJ2-5; D possibly corresponds to TRBD1 (6 bases). The CDR3 totals 16 residues. CDR1 and CDR2 from the germline V gene are SGHAT and FQNNGV. V gave up 1 base and J gave up 5 bases, with 17 bases separating them. The CDR3 reads CASSLVVTGWRETQYF. The CDR3 nucleotides are TGTGCCAGCAGCTTAGTAGTCACAGGGTGGCGGGAGACCCAGTACTTC.

In the case of this clone: Other DNA sequences of this sample code for an identical CDR3. The V and J genes are TRBV6-5 and TRBJ1-1, with unresolved D. Germline CDR1 MNHEY, CDR2 SVGAGI. The CDR3 has 13 amino acids. Trimming shortened V by 2 bases and J by 0 bases, and 4 bases separated the two germline ends. The CDR3 DNA is TGTGCCAGCAGTTACGACCTGAACACTGAAGCTTTCTTT. It is translated as CASSYDLNTEAFF.

The table lists this clone with a few counts. The rearrangement uses TRBV30 and TRBJ2-1; D might be TRBD2 (6 bases). V was shortened by 5 bases and J by 7 bases, with 21 bases between the two germline ends. There are 15 residues in the CDR3. Germline values: CDR1 GTSNPN, CDR2 SVGIG (reference sequence). CDR3 sequence: CAWSFRTGVGNEQFF. CDR3 in DNA: TGTGCCTGGTCCTTTCGGACGGGGGTCGGGAATGAGCAGTTCTTC. Full variable domain (remainder filled in from reference TRBV30 and TRBJ2-1): SQTIHQWPATLVQPVGSPLSLECTVEGTSNPNLYWYRQAAGRGLQLLFYSVGIGQISSEVPQNLSASRPQDRQFILSSKKLLLSDSGFYLCAWSFRTGVGNEQFFGPGTRLTVL.

The chain combines TRBV11-3 with TRBJ2-5, with D unresolved. Deletions cut 0 bases from V and 5 bases from J, with 16 bases between. There are 16 residues in the CDR3. CDR1 SGHNT and CDR2 YENEEA come from the germline V gene. CDR3: CASSLDLRGPSETQYF. CDR3 DNA: TGTGCCAGCAGCTTAGACCTCAGAGGACCTTCGGAGACCCAGTACTTC.

The sample holds a few counts of this clone. Other DNA variants within this sample encode the same CDR3. The rearrangement links TRBV27 to TRBJ1-6; no definite D call. Germline loops: CDR1 MNHEY, CDR2 SMNVEV (reference sequence). V was shortened by 2 bases and J by 8 bases, with 4 bases between the two germline ends. This CDR3 is built from 12 residues. The DNA for the CDR3 is TGTGCCAGCAGTTTAAAGGATTCACCCCTCCACTTT. Protein product: CASSLKDSPLHF.

This clone was counted a few times. Other nucleotide sequences in the sample specify the same CDR3. This chain links TRBV2 with TRBJ1-1, with 7 bases fitting TRBD1. The J segment lost 5 bases and the V segment lost 4 bases, leaving 4 bases of the junction unmatched. The length of the CDR3 is 13 residues. Germline CDR1 and CDR2: SNHLY and FYNNEI. The CDR3 loop reads CASSGQGGTEAFF. The CDR3 DNA follows: TGTGCCAGCAGTGGACAGGGAGGGACTGAAGCTTTCTTT.

This clone was counted a few times. The chain carries TRBV11-1 and TRBJ2-2; D may be TRBD1 (6 bases). The CDR3 extends over 17 amino acids. Looked up from germline, CDR1 is SGHAT and CDR2 is FQDESV (reference sequence). Trimming removed 1 base at V and 6 bases at J, with 18 bases between. In nucleotides, the CDR3 is TGTGCCAGCAGCTTAGGCCATCGGACAGCGCCATCCGGGGAGCTGTTTTTT. Encoded protein: CASSLGHRTAPSGELFF.

This clone was counted only a few times. The chain uses TRBV6-1 and TRBJ2-7; tentative D call: TRBD1 (6 bases). Germline V gene lookup returns CDR1 MNHNS and CDR2 SASEGT. The V gene lost 2 bases and the J gene lost 4 bases, with 18 bases spanning the gap. The CDR3 has 16 residues. CDR3 sequence (DNA): TGTGCCAGCAGTGAACCCGGCAGGGGCTCTGAGTACGAGCAGTACTTC. Translating gives CASSEPGRGSEYEQYF.

The chain carries TRBV13 and TRBJ2-7; D assignment may be TRBD1 or TRBD2 (5 bases each). Germline V lookup: CDR1 PRHDT, CDR2 FYEKMQ (reference sequence). The CDR3 runs to 14 residues. Trimming stripped 5 bases from V and 1 base from J, with 12 bases between. CDR3 coding DNA: TGTGCCAGCAGCAAGTCGGGGCTATCCTACGAGCAGTACTTC. This sequence encodes CASSKSGLSYEQYF.

This clone was detected only a few times. The genes are TRBV15 and TRBJ2-7, with D possibly matching TRBD1 (5 bases). The CDR3 has 15 amino acids. From germline, CDR1 is LNHNV and CDR2 YYDKDF (reference sequence). Trimming cost V 1 base and J 3 bases, with 13 bases left between them. CDR3 in DNA: TGTGCCACCAGCAGAGGTGCCTTAGGGGACTACGAGCAGTACTTC. The encoded protein is CATSRGALGDYEQYF.

This clone was recorded a few times. The rearrangement joins TRBV2 to TRBJ1-6, with a tentative D call TRBD1 (5 bases). Germline assignment: CDR1 SNHLY and CDR2 FYNNEI. V lost 6 bases to trimming and J lost 6 bases, with 9 bases between them. This CDR3 has 13 residues. In DNA, the CDR3 is TGTGCCAGCAGAGGGGAGGGTAATTCACCCCTCCACTTT. Its translation is CASRGEGNSPLHF.

This clone was detected a few times. The chain links TRBV2 to TRBJ2-3; 10 positions match TRBD2. CDR1 is SNHLY, CDR2 FYNNEI, per germline. The V segment lost 3 bases and the J segment 3 bases; nucleotides outside the gene matches: 9. The CDR3 spans 17 residues. The CDR3 bases are TGTGCCAGCAGTGACCCCGGGGATAGCGGGGGGACAGATACGCAGTATTTT. This encodes CASSDPGDSGGTDTQYF.

This clone was picked up a small number of times. J is TRBJ1-1 and V is TRBV19, with TRBD1 as a possible D gene (5 bases). CDR1 LNHDA and CDR2 SQIVND come from the germline V gene (reference sequence). V was cut by 4 bases and J by 0 bases, with 15 bases left in between. The CDR3 consists of 16 residues. The CDR3 DNA follows: TGTGCCAGTAGTACCCAGCCTAGGGGTATGAACACTGAAGCTTTCTTT. Protein sequence: CASSTQPRGMNTEAFF.

The table lists this clone with a few counts. CDR3 bases: TGTGCCAGCTCACCGCCGGGACTACCGTACGACGAGCAGTACTTC. Its protein is CASSPPGLPYDEQYF. This sequence joins TRBV18 and TRBJ2-7; TRBD2 matches at 7 bases. The CDR3 consists of 15 residues. V lost 3 bases and J lost 5; bases outside the gene matches: 10. The germline gives CDR1 KGHSH, CDR2 LQKENI.